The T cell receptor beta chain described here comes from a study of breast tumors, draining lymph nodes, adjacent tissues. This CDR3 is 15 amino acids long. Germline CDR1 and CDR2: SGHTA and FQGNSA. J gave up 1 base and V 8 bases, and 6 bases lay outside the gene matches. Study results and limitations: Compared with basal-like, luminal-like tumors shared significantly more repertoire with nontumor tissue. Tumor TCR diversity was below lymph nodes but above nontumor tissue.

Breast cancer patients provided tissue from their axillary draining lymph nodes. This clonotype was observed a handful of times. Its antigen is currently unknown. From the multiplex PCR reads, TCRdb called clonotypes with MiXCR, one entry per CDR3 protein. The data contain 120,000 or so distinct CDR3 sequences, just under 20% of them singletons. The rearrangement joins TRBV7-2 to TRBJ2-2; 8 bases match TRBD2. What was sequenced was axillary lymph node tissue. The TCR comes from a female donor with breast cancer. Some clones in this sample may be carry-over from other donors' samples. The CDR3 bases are TGTGCCAGCGGTGGACGGGGGGGGAACACCGGGGAGCTGTTTTTT. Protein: CASGGRGGNTGELFF.